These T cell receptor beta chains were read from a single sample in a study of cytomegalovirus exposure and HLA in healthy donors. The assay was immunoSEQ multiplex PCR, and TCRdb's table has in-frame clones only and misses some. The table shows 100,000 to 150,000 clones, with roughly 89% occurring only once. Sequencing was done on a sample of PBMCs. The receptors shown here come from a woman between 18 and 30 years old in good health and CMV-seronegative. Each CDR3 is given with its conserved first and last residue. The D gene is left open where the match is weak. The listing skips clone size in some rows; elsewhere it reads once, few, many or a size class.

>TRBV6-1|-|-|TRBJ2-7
TGTGCCAGCAGATATATGGGGGGTCATCGCGAGCAGTACTTC
CASRYMGGHREQYF
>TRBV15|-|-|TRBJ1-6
TGTGCCACCAGCAGAGATTCGGGTGCCCTCCACTTT
CATSRDSGALHF
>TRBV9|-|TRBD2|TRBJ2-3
TGTGCCAGCAGCGAACAACCGGGACTAGCGGGAGATACGCAGTATTTT
CASSEQPGLAGDTQYF
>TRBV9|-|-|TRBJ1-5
TGTGCCAGCAGCGTGGGCTTTAAGAATCAGCCCCAGCATTTT
CASSVGFKNQPQHF
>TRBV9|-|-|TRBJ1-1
TGTGCCAGCAGCGGACAATCGGGACAAACGAACACTGAAGCTTTCTTT
CASSGQSGQTNTEAFF
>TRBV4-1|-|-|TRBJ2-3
TGCGCCAGCAGCCCGAGGGGGGATACGCAGTATTTT
CASSPRGDTQYF
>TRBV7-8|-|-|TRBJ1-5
TGTGCCAGCAGCCCCTGGGAGGGACCTAAGGAGCCCCAGCATTTT
CASSPWEGPKEPQHF
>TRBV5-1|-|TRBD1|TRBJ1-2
TGCGCCAGCAGCTTATACGGACAGGGAAGGGTAAACTATGGCTACACCTTC
CASSLYGQGRVNYGYTF
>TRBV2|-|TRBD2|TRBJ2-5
TGTGCCAGCAGAGCCCGACTAGCGGGGGAGACCCAGTACTTC
CASRARLAGETQYF
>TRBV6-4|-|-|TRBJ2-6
TGTGCCAGCAGTGACTTCAGCTCTGGGGCCAACGTCCTGACTTTC
CASSDFSSGANVLTF
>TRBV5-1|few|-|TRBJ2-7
TGCGCCAGCAGCCCCGCGGAGTCCGAGCAGTACTTC
CASSPAESEQYF
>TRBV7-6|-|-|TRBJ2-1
TGTGCCAGCAGCCCCGTAGGGGGTTCCTACAATGAGCAGTTCTTC
CASSPVGGSYNEQFF
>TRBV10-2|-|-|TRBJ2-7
TGCGCCAGCCATAGCCCCCGGCAGGGAAGGAACGAGCAGTACTTC
CASHSPRQGRNEQYF
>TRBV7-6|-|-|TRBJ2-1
TGTGCCAGCAGCTTCGTGGGGGGGCACAATGAGCAGTTCTTC
CASSFVGGHNEQFF
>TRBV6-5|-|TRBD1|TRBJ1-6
TGTGCCAGCAGTTACTTCGGGACAGCAAATTCACCCCTCCACTTT
CASSYFGTANSPLHF
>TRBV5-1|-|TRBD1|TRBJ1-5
TGCGCCAGCAGCATAGGACAGGCCCCCAATCAGCCCCAGCATTTT
CASSIGQAPNQPQHF
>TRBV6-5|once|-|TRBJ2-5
TGTGCCAGCAGTTACCGACAGAAGTACCAAGAGACCCAGTACTTC
CASSYRQKYQETQYF
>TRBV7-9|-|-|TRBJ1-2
TGTGCCAGCAGCCCCATCCGGGGGGCGGCCGATGGCTACACCTTC
CASSPIRGAADGYTF
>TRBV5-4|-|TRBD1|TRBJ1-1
TGTGCCAGCAGCTGGGGGACAGGCGAAGCTTTCTTT
CASSWGTGEAFF
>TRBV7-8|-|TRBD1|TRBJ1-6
TGTGCCAGCAGCCCAATGGGCCCTACAGGGGGCGCTCGTTCACCCCTCCACTTT
CASSPMGPTGGARSPLHF
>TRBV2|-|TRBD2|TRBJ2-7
TGTGCCAGCACCCCCGGGACTAGGGCCTACGAGCAGTACTTC
CASTPGTRAYEQYF
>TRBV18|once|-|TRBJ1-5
TGTGCCAGCTCAGCGGGGAGGGATCAGCCCCAGCATTTT
CASSAGRDQPQHF
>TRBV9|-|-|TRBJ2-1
TGTGCCAGCAGCCCCCGGTCATACAATGAGCAGTTCTTC
CASSPRSYNEQFF